This T cell receptor beta chain was identified during a study of blood T cells in healthy people across ages. Whole-study findings and limits: Those diversity estimates obtained from one million T cells were thought to be underestimates. Age advanced and TCR beta diversity per million T cells fell, roughly linearly.

This clonotype has a handful of counts. What it binds is unknown. Trimming took off 5 bases at V and 0 bases at J, with 11 bases between the two ends. From germline, CDR1 is DFQATT and CDR2 SNEGSKA (reference sequence). The CDR3 has 14 residues. The authors ran a second PCR of about 6 to 12 cycles using a sample-barcoded 5' primer and a J-beta primer mix. From the 5' RACE reads, TCRdb called clonotypes with MiXCR, one entry per CDR3 protein. The table has 1,800,000 or so distinct CDR3 sequences, approximately 40% seen once. The source material was blood. This receptor was identified in a human donor in good health. The chain has TRBV20-1 and TRBJ2-1; D not resolved. CDR3 nucleotide sequence: TGCAGTGCTGTTAGCCTTTTCTCCTACAATGAGCAGTTCTTC. As protein: CSAVSLFSYNEQFF.